Shown below are 5 T cell receptor beta chains from a single sample sequenced in a study of cytomegalovirus exposure and HLA in healthy donors. With 60 Vbeta and 13 Jbeta primers, the PCR was carried out. The assay was immunoSEQ multiplex PCR, and TCRdb's table has in-frame clones only and misses some. The sample gives 120,000 or so clones, over 75% of which show up once; about 1.5% is in the top ten. Sequencing was performed on PBMCs. These receptors originate from a woman in her late teens or twenties in good health and CMV-seronegative.

V usage is TRBV7-2 and J usage is TRBJ1-4; D is possibly TRBD1 (5 bases). The CDR3 has 14 amino acids. CDR1 is SGHTA, CDR2 FQGNSA, per germline. V shed 5 bases and J shed 1 base, with 8 bases lying between them. The CDR3 spells CASSQGVTNEKLFF. Written as DNA, the CDR3 is TGTGCCAGCAGCCAAGGGGTAACTAATGAAAAACTGTTTTTT.

The chain links TRBV21-1 to TRBJ2-2; the table's TRBD2 call for D was not verified on the DNA. TRBV21-1 corresponds to a pseudogene. The CDR3 extends over 12 amino acids. The CDR3 DNA reads TGTGCCACCCCTAGGAACACCGGGGAGCTGTTTTTT. Translated, it gives CATPRNTGELFF.

As concerns this clone: Mismatch with germline at one junction end may stem from a read error. V usage is TRBV7-2 and J usage is TRBJ2-1; 15 nucleotides line up with TRBD2. The CDR3 is 16 amino acids. Germline assignment: CDR1 SGHTA and CDR2 FQGNSA. The CDR3 is CASSLGTSGRTNEQFF. CDR3 in DNA: TGTGCCAGCAGTTTAGGGACTAGCGGGAGGACCAATGAGCAGTTCTTC.

This chain joins TRBV27 and TRBJ2-5, with D perhaps TRBD1 (5 bases). The CDR3 extends over 14 amino acids. Germline values: CDR1 MNHEY, CDR2 SMNVEV (reference sequence). Trimming pared 0 bases from V and 4 bases from J, leaving 9 bases between. The CDR3 DNA sequence: TGTGCCAGCAGTTTATCTGGGGCCGGAGAGACCCAGTACTTC. Its translation is CASSLSGAGETQYF.

The chain joins TRBV10-3 to TRBJ2-1; D is unclear. Deletions cut 3 bases from V and 8 bases from J, with 11 bases between. The germline gives CDR1 ENHRY, CDR2 SYGVKD. This CDR3 spans 13 amino acids. The CDR3 reads CAISDIQRDEQFF. CDR3 in DNA: TGTGCCATCAGTGACATCCAGCGCGATGAGCAGTTCTTC.